The present TCR beta chain was sequenced within a study of T cell responses to AZD1222 COVID-19 vaccine. Study-wide results and limits: Regions 160-218 and 743-854 dominated among vaccine-associated CD4 TCRs spanning spike.

The CDR3 is 13 residues long. Germline lookup yields CDR1 DFQATT and CDR2 SNEGSKA (reference sequence). The V end was cut by 3 bases, the J end by 5 bases, with 13 bases between. Here immunoSEQ multiplex PCR was the method, and the copy in TCRdb shows in-frame clones only, minus some. The table shows 60,000 to 90,000 clones, with around 90% occurring only once. This clone showed up just a few times. As yet, its antigen is unknown. This clonotype was obtained from an adult who received the AZD1222 COVID-19 vaccine. The source was peripheral blood, collected 28 days after the second AZD1222 dose. The chain combines TRBV20-1 with TRBJ1-2; possible D gene TRBD1, 5 bases. Here the CDR3 DNA reads TGCAGTGCTAGTGGGCAGGGAAAGTATGGCTACACCTTC. Translated, it gives CSASGQGKYGYTF.